Listed below are T cell receptor beta chains from one sample, sequenced in a study of glioma-infiltrating T cells. Each CDR3 protein gets one entry after TCRdb re-called the multiplex PCR reads with MiXCR. The data hold 150,000 to 200,000 distinct CDR3 sequences, with about 31% observed a single time. Sequenced sample: glioma tissue, nonneoplastic brain tissue, or PBMCs (not recorded which). These receptors were taken from a human donor with low-grade glioma or glioblastoma, undergoing nonglioma brain surgery, or in good health (not recorded which). Both conserved end residues are part of each CDR3. Fields, in order: D gene, clone size, J gene, V gene, CDR3 length, CDR3 DNA, CDR3 protein. A D gene is named only where the DNA matches it firmly. Clone size appears in some rows only: once, few, many, or a class for an expanded clone.

TRBD1 | NA | TRBJ2-7 | TRBV19 | 15 | TGTGCCAGTAGTATAGGGACAGGGTTACCGGACGAGCAGTACTTC | CASSIGTGLPDEQYF
TRBD1 | few | TRBJ2-7 | TRBV5-4 | 13 | TGTGCCATCCGGGACAGGGGTTCCTACGAGCAGTACTTC | CAIRDRGSYEQYF
NA | NA | TRBJ1-5 | TRBV12-3/TRBV12-4 | 17 | TGTGCCAGCAGAGCGCGCTCAACAGGGATTAGCGATCAGCCCCAGCATTTT | CASRARSTGISDQPQHF
NA | NA | TRBJ1-3 | TRBV7-2 | 15 | TGTGCCAGCAGCCTACATGGGACCGCTGGAAACACCATATATTTT | CASSLHGTAGNTIYF
NA | many | TRBJ2-1 | TRBV7-9 | 13 | TGTGCCAGCAGCCTCGACGCCTACAATGAGCAGTTCTTC | CASSLDAYNEQFF
TRBD2 | many | TRBJ2-1 | TRBV6-1 | 16 | TGTGCCAGCAGTTATTTACGGACTAGCGGGAGCAATGAGCAGTTCTTC | CASSYLRTSGSNEQFF
NA | NA | TRBJ1-5 | TRBV4-2 | 15 | TGTGCCAGCAGCCCCGGGGGCGCTGAAGGGCAGCCCCAGCATTTT | CASSPGGAEGQPQHF
NA | many | TRBJ1-1 | TRBV6-6 | 13 | TGTGCCAGCAGTTACGGAGGGAACACTGAAGCTTTCTTT | CASSYGGNTEAFF
TRBD2 | NA | TRBJ2-1 | TRBV19 | 17 | TGTGCCAGTAGTACGGGGGAACTAGCGGGAGGGTACAATGAGCAGTTCTTC | CASSTGELAGGYNEQFF
NA | many | TRBJ2-7 | TRBV10-3 | 14 | TGTGCCATCATGAGAGGGCAGGCCTCCTACGAGCAGTACTTC | CAIMRGQASYEQYF
TRBD2 | many | TRBJ2-3 | TRBV3-1 | 15 | TGTGCCAGCAGCCAAGCCACTAGCGGGAGCGATACGCAGTATTTT | CASSQATSGSDTQYF
NA | many | TRBJ2-1 | TRBV7-2 | 13 | TGTGCCAGCAGCTTAGGGGCTGAAAATGAGCAGTTCTTC | CASSLGAENEQFF
NA | NA | TRBJ2-5 | TRBV5-1 | 17 | TGCGCCAGCACGCATCGGCCCTCTACAGGTACCCAAGAGACCCAGTACTTC | CASTHRPSTGTQETQYF
NA | NA | TRBJ2-4 | TRBV12-3/TRBV12-4 | 14 | TGTGCCAGCAGTTTAGCTGGCAGAAAAAACATTCAGTACTTC | CASSLAGRKNIQYF
TRBD2 | many | TRBJ2-1 | TRBV5-4 | 16 | TGTGCCAGCAGCTCCTCGGTGCTAGCGGGGGGCAATGAGCAGTTCTTC | CASSSSVLAGGNEQFF
NA | many | TRBJ2-7 | TRBV6-2/TRBV6-3 | 13 | TGTGCCAGCAGTTATTCCGGATACTACGAGCAGTACTTC | CASSYSGYYEQYF
TRBD2 | NA | TRBJ2-1 | TRBV2 | 16 | TGTGCCAGCAGTAAACCGACTAGCGGGAGGGCCAGTGAGCAGTTCTTC | CASSKPTSGRASEQFF
NA | NA | TRBJ1-1 | TRBV6-2/TRBV6-3 | 14 | TGTGCCAGCAGTCAGGACAGCATTAACACTGAAGCTCTCTTT | CASSQDSINTEALF
NA | few | TRBJ2-2 | TRBV2 | 12 | TGTGCCAGCACTATATACACCGGGGAGCTGTTTTTT | CASTIYTGELFF
TRBD2 | many | TRBJ2-1 | TRBV19 | 13 | TGTGCCAGTAGCCCCATGGGGGGGGGTGAGCAGTTCTTC | CASSPMGGGEQFF
NA | many | TRBJ2-5 | TRBV7-2 | 16 | TGTGCCAGCAGCTTGTCGGCTGTGGGCCGTCTAGAGACCCAGTACTTC | CASSLSAVGRLETQYF
NA | many | TRBJ2-7 | TRBV28 | 13 | TGTGCCAGCACCCCAGGGGAAGCCTACGAGCAGTACTTC | CASTPGEAYEQYF
NA | many | TRBJ2-7 | TRBV6-2/TRBV6-3 | 15 | TGTGCCAGCAGTTACGGGGCAGAGAGCTCCTACGAGCAGTACTTC | CASSYGAESSYEQYF
NA | few | TRBJ2-7 | TRBV18 | 15 | TGTGCCAGCTCAATTCTAGCGCATAGCTCCTACGAGCAGTACTTC | CASSILAHSSYEQYF
NA | few | TRBJ2-3 | TRBV5-1 | 14 | TGCGCCAGCAGCGGGGACACCCCCACAGATACGCAGTATTTT | CASSGDTPTDTQYF
TRBD1 | many | TRBJ2-3 | TRBV7-9 | 15 | TGTGCCAGCAGCGCCCCCTCCCAGGGGGCAGATACGCAGTATTTT | CASSAPSQGADTQYF
NA | many | TRBJ2-5 | TRBV7-6 | 11 | TGTGCCAGCAGCTCCCCGCAGACCCAGTACTTC | CASSSPQTQYF
TRBD1 | many | TRBJ2-1 | TRBV6-1 | 15 | TGTGCCAGCAGTTACCCCCGACAGGGGGCGGATGGGGAGTTCTTC | CASSYPRQGADGEFF
TRBD1 | many | TRBJ2-5 | TRBV7-9 | 13 | TGTGCCAGCTCACCCAGGACAGGAGAGACCCAGTACTTC | CASSPRTGETQYF
NA | NA | TRBJ2-7 | TRBV4-3 | 16 | TGCGCCAGCAGCCAAGATCGCGTCAGCGGGCCCTACGAGCAGTACTTC | CASSQDRVSGPYEQYF
NA | many | TRBJ1-1 | TRBV15 | 14 | TGTGCCACCAGCAGAGATCTTAGGGTAACTGAAGCTTTCTTT | CATSRDLRVTEAFF
NA | many | TRBJ1-2 | TRBV6-6 | 13 | TGTGCCAGCAGTTACGCCCTGAGCTATGGCTACACCTTC | CASSYALSYGYTF
TRBD2 | NA | TRBJ2-1 | TRBV29-1 | 15 | TGCAGCGTTGAAGTGGCGAGCGGGAGGTTTTTTGAGCAGTCCTTC | CSVEVASGRFFEQSF
TRBD2 | many | TRBJ2-2 | TRBV6-1 | 16 | TGTGCCAGCAGTCGGCGACTAGCGGCAACAATCGGGGAGCTGTTTTTT | CASSRRLAATIGELFF
NA | many | TRBJ2-7 | TRBV28 | 16 | TGTGCCAGCAGTTTAAGCGTAGACAGGGAGGACTACGAGCAGTACTTC | CASSLSVDREDYEQYF
TRBD2 | NA | TRBJ2-1 | TRBV25-1 | 18 | TGTGCCAGCAGTGAGTCCGGGACTAGCGGGGTACCCAACAATGAGCAGTTCTTC | CASSESGTSGVPNNEQFF
TRBD2 | few | TRBJ2-5 | TRBV2 | 15 | TGTGCCAGCAGTCAAGGACTAGCTCGTTTCGAGACCCAGTACTTC | CASSQGLARFETQYF
TRBD2 | NA | TRBJ2-7 | TRBV2 | 12 | TGTGCCAGCACGAGCGGGAGCTGCGAGCAGTACTTC | CASTSGSCEQYF
TRBD1 | NA | TRBJ2-7 | TRBV29-1 | 14 | TGCAGCGCCTCCCACGGGACAGGATCCTACGAGCAGTACTTC | CSASHGTGSYEQYF
TRBD1 | NA | TRBJ2-3 | TRBV7-2 | 16 | TGTGCCAGCAGCCCTGACGGGACAGGGGTCACAGATACGCAGTATTTT | CASSPDGTGVTDTQYF
NA | few | TRBJ2-6 | TRBV5-8 | 13 | TGTGCCAGCAGGCCTACCGGGGCCAACGTCCTGACTTTC | CASRPTGANVLTF
TRBD2 | many | TRBJ2-7 | TRBV7-9 | 14 | TGTGCCAGCAGCTTAGGGACTAGTTCCTACGAGCAGTACTTC | CASSLGTSSYEQYF
TRBD2 | few | TRBJ2-1 | TRBV12-3/TRBV12-4 | 15 | TGTGCCAGCAGCCCCACTAGCGGGAGTAACAATGAGCAGTTCTTC | CASSPTSGSNNEQFF
NA | many | TRBJ2-1 | TRBV20-1 | 15 | TGCAGTGCTAGTAGCGGTAACCCTCCCTACAATGAGCAGTTCTTC | CSASSGNPPYNEQFF
NA | many | TRBJ2-7 | TRBV29-1 | 15 | TGCAGCGTTGAAGATACTCACGGGGCCACCTACGAGCAGTACTTC | CSVEDTHGATYEQYF
TRBD1 | many | TRBJ1-3 | TRBV12-3/TRBV12-4 | 15 | TGTGCCAGCAGTCAACAGGGGAGATTCGGAAACACCATATATTTT | CASSQQGRFGNTIYF
TRBD1 | NA | TRBJ2-7 | TRBV9 | 16 | TGTGCCAGCAGCAGACAGGGAGAGGGGAAGGTCCACGAGCAGTACTTC | CASSRQGEGKVHEQYF
NA | once | TRBJ2-5 | TRBV24-1 | 12 | TGTGCCACCAGTGACACCGGGGAGACCGAGTACTTC | CATSDTGETEYF